Sequencing of this TCR beta chain was carried out in a study of cytomegalovirus exposure and HLA in healthy donors. With regard to this clone: Its antigen is undetermined.

The PCR used 60 Vbeta and 13 Jbeta primers. Assay used: immunoSEQ multiplex PCR; TCRdb lists only in-frame clones, some missing. This table has some 150,000 clones, under 80% appearing once. Findings of the study overall: In a later analysis, approximately 15,000 TCR beta sequences were associated with HLA alleles at 0.05 false discovery rate. Several of the most significant clusters appeared, in a later analysis, to be linked to common viral pathogens. The authors listed approximately 150 TCR beta chains as cytomegalovirus-associated.

This sequence originates from a man aged 18 to 29 in good health and CMV-seropositive. The specimen was PBMCs.

Here the CDR3 reads CASSFTTGAARGYTF. In nucleotides, the CDR3 is TGTGCCAGCAGTTTCACGACAGGGGCCGCTAGGGGCTACACCTTC. The V and J genes are TRBV28 and TRBJ1-2; 8 nucleotides line up with TRBD1. Trimming removed 3 bases from V and 8 bases from J; junction bases left unmatched: 11. CDR1 is MDHEN, CDR2 SYDVKM, per germline. This CDR3 is built from 15 residues.